The 20 T cell receptor beta chains in this list originate from one sample, sequenced in a study of blood T cell repertoires in COVID-19. Assay: immunoSEQ multiplex PCR; the TCRdb copy retains only in-frame clones and omits some. This sample has about 160,000 clones; around 83% occur once, and the top ten carry approximately 1.1%. The material sequenced was peripheral blood. These receptors all stem from a man in his forties with acute or convalescent COVID-19.

This rearrangement joins TRBV7-9 to TRBJ1-5; tentative D call: TRBD1 (5 bases). Looked up from germline, CDR1 is SEHNR and CDR2 is FQNEAQ (reference sequence). The CDR3 loop spans 15 amino acids. The V end lost 0 bases, the J end lost 4 bases, and 10 bases lay between the germline ends. CDR3 region: CASSLAETANQPQHF. The CDR3 DNA reads as TGTGCCAGCAGCTTAGCCGAGACAGCTAATCAGCCCCAGCATTTT.

The V and J genes are TRBV28 and TRBJ2-7; tentatively, D is TRBD1 (7 bases). Trimming removed 5 bases from V and 2 bases from J, with 16 bases in between. The CDR3 has 15 residues. The germline V gene has CDR1 MDHEN and CDR2 SYDVKM. The CDR3 loop is CASSIGGQPAYEQYF. The CDR3 nucleotides read TGTGCCAGCAGTATCGGGGGACAGCCAGCCTACGAGCAGTACTTC.

The gene calls are TRBV7-3 and TRBJ2-5, with D tentatively TRBD1 (6 bases). Germline values: CDR1 SGHTA, CDR2 FQGTGA. Between the trimmed V and J ends, which lost 5 bases and 5 bases, there was a span of 12 bases. CDR3 length: 13 residues. CDR3 sequence (DNA): TGTGCCAGCAGCCAAGGGACACGGGAGACCCAGTACTTC. Encoded protein: CASSQGTRETQYF.

The genes are TRBV7-2 and TRBJ1-6; 7 bases fit TRBD1. Per the germline V gene, CDR1 is SGHTA and CDR2 is FQGNSA. This CDR3 region has 17 residues. The V and J ends lost 0 bases and 7 bases, in that order; junction bases with no gene match: 9. CDR3 residues: CASSLALQGVTNSPLHF. In DNA, the CDR3 is TGTGCCAGCAGCTTAGCGCTGCAGGGGGTTACGAATTCACCCCTCCACTTT.

In its sample, this clone was seen a few times. The rearrangement joins TRBV19 to TRBJ2-2, with D perhaps TRBD1 (7 bases). Germline CDR1 reads LNHDA; CDR2 reads SQIVND (reference sequence). The CDR3 totals 14 residues. Trimming shortened V by 5 bases and J by 6 bases, and 13 bases separated the two germline ends. CDR3 loop: CASSVRGVAGELFF. CDR3 DNA sequence: TGTGCCAGTAGTGTCAGGGGGGTCGCCGGGGAGCTGTTTTTT.

The chain combines TRBV5-8 with TRBJ1-5, with TRBD1 identical over 8 bases. Germline V CDR1 and CDR2: SGHTS, YDEGEE. The CDR3 has 15 amino acids. V shed 4 bases, J shed 4 bases, and the junction held 7 bases outside the gene matches. This CDR3 is CASSVGDRTNQPQHF. The CDR3, as DNA: TGTGCCAGCAGCGTGGGGGACAGGACTAATCAGCCCCAGCATTTT.

The chain uses TRBV5-1 and TRBJ1-2; 7 bases line up with TRBD1. Germline values: CDR1 SGHRS, CDR2 YFSETQ. J was trimmed by 5 bases and V by 5 bases; bases with no gene match: 6. The CDR3 totals 13 residues. Here the CDR3 DNA reads TGCGCCAGCAGTACGGACAGGCTTTATGGCTACACCTTC. Encoded protein: CASSTDRLYGYTF.

J is TRBJ1-6 and V is TRBV14, with 7 bases identical to TRBD1. CDR1 and CDR2 (germline): SGHDN, FVKESK. This CDR3 region has 15 residues. Germline trimming cut 0 bases from V and 9 bases from J; bases unmatched to any gene: 5. DNA of the CDR3: TGTGCCAGCAGCCAAGAACTACAGGGGATTTCACCCCTCCACTTT. Translation: CASSQELQGISPLHF.

The genes are TRBV5-1 and TRBJ1-6; the D is unclear. CDR1 is SGHRS and CDR2 is YFSETQ in the germline V gene. The CDR3 totals 13 residues. V gave up 5 bases and J gave up 8 bases, with 11 bases separating them. The CDR3 sequence: CASSPDGDSPLHF. The CDR3, as DNA: TGCGCCAGCAGTCCGGACGGGGATTCACCCCTCCACTTT.

This clone was detected once. CDR3 sequence: CAIRTSGGEQETQYF. The CDR3 DNA is TGTGCCATCCGGACTAGCGGGGGGGAACAAGAGACCCAGTACTTC. This rearrangement joins TRBV10-3 to TRBJ2-5; TRBD2 matches 15 bases. Germline-derived CDR1 and CDR2 are ENHRY and SYGVKD. Losses at the gene ends were 8 bases for V and 2 bases for J; bases not matched to a gene: 3. The CDR3 totals 15 residues.

The V and J genes are TRBV5-5 and TRBJ2-2; D is perhaps TRBD2 (6 bases). This CDR3 region has 17 residues. In germline, CDR1 is SGHKS, CDR2 YYEKEE (reference sequence). V was clipped by 0 bases and J by 5 bases, with 17 bases between them. In nucleotides, the CDR3 is TGTGCCAGCAGCTTGGTGGCACCTGGTCGGGGGACCGGGGAGCTGTTTTTT. This gives the protein CASSLVAPGRGTGELFF.

The chain joins TRBV4-3 to TRBJ2-3, with TRBD2 identical over 7 bases. CDR1 and CDR2 (germline): LGHNA, YSLEER. Trimming at V came to 1 base and at J to 6 bases, leaving 7 bases not matched to a gene. The CDR3 is made up of 15 amino acids. The CDR3 coding sequence is TGCGCCAGCAGCCAAGGAGCGGGGAAATGGGATACGCAGTATTTT. Its translation: CASSQGAGKWDTQYF.

The chain carries TRBV7-8 and TRBJ2-2; 13 positions match TRBD2. Germline V gives CDR1 SGHVS, CDR2 FQNEAQ. The CDR3 covers 19 residues. V lost 4 bases and J lost 1; bases outside the gene matches: 9. The CDR3 sequence is CASSSQLAGGLRNTGELFF. CDR3 nucleotide sequence: TGTGCCAGCAGCTCTCAACTAGCGGGGGGGCTTCGGAACACCGGGGAGCTGTTTTTT.

This chain uses TRBV4-1 with TRBJ2-7, with a possible D match to TRBD2 (6 bases). The ends were cut back, 4 bases at V and 2 bases at J, with 15 bases in the middle. The length of the CDR3 is 15 residues. The germline CDR1 and CDR2 sequences are MGHRA and YSYEKL. CDR3 nucleotide sequence: TGCGCCAGCAGCCTCTCCGGGACGGGAGCCTACGAGCAGTACTTC. Protein sequence: CASSLSGTGAYEQYF.

The rearrangement joins TRBV7-2 to TRBJ2-6; 11 positions match TRBD1. Trimming took 5 bases from V and 1 from J; bases not matched to a gene: 10. CDR3 length equals 19 residues. CDR1 is SGHTA, CDR2 FQGNSA, per germline. CDR3 in amino acids: CASSAAGTGGFSGANVLTF. CDR3 in DNA: TGTGCCAGCAGCGCGGCCGGGACAGGGGGATTTTCTGGGGCCAACGTCCTGACTTTC.

The chain is built from TRBV11-2 and TRBJ2-7; perhaps TRBD1 as D (6 bases). The V gene's germline CDR1 is SGHAT and CDR2 FQNNGV. The CDR3 loop spans 15 amino acids. The V and J ends lost 5 bases and 6 bases respectively, with 20 bases between them. The CDR3 nucleotides read TGTGCCAGCAGCGCCAAGACAGGAAGCCAGGGCGAGCAGTACTTC. Amino acids: CASSAKTGSQGEQYF.

V and J are TRBV9 and TRBJ2-5; TRBD1 matches 7 bases. Germline CDR1 SGDLS, CDR2 YYNGEE. V shed 4 bases and J 5 bases; nucleotides not matched to a gene: 8. The CDR3 is made up of 14 amino acids. CDR3 DNA sequence: TGTGCCAGCAGCCTAGGGGGCGGATGGGAGACCCAGTACTTC. Translation: CASSLGGGWETQYF.

The chain combines TRBV10-3 with TRBJ1-2; the D is unclear. Between the trimmed V and J ends, which lost 4 bases and 0 bases, there was a span of 9 bases. CDR1 is ENHRY and CDR2 is SYGVKD in the germline V gene. This CDR3 has 14 residues. This chain's CDR3 is CAISGPAANYGYTF. The CDR3 bases are TGTGCCATCAGTGGGCCGGCGGCTAACTATGGCTACACCTTC.

This clone showed up just once. The V and J genes are TRBV9 and TRBJ1-6; TRBD1 is a possible D gene (6 bases). Trimming stripped 3 bases from V and 7 bases from J, with 14 bases between. From germline, CDR1 is SGDLS and CDR2 YYNGEE. The CDR3 is 15 amino acids. CDR3 loop: CASSAVEGGNSPLHF. CDR3 nucleotides: TGTGCCAGCAGCGCCGTGGAAGGGGGAAATTCACCCCTCCACTTT.

J is TRBJ2-3 and V is TRBV7-2, with 9 positions matching TRBD2. The CDR3 contains 16 residues. Germline values: CDR1 SGHTA, CDR2 FQGNSA. J lost 1 base, V lost 1 base, and 3 bases had no gene match. CDR3 residues: CASSLGGLAGTDTQYF. In nucleotides, the CDR3 is TGTGCCAGCAGCTTAGGGGGACTAGCCGGCACAGATACGCAGTATTTT.